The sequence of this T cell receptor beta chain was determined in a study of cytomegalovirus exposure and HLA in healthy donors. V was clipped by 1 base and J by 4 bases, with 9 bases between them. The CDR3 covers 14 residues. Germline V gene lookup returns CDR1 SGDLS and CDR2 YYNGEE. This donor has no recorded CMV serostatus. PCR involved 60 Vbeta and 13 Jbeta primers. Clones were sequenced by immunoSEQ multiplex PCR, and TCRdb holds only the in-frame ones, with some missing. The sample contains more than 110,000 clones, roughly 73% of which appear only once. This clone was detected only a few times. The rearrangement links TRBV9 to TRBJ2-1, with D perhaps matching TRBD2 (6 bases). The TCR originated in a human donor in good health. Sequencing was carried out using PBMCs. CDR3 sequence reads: CASSVTSSYNEQFF. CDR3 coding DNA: TGTGCCAGCAGCGTAACTAGCAGTTACAATGAGCAGTTCTTC.